The entry below gives a single TCR beta chain sequence along with its context. Germline V gene data show CDR1 as LGHNA and CDR2 as YSLEER. There are 14 residues in the CDR3. The ends were cut back, 0 bases at V and 8 bases at J, with 13 bases in the middle. The sample belongs to a study of T-cell memory formation after mild COVID-19. TCRdb called the 5' RACE reads again in MiXCR, with one record for every CDR3 protein. Of about 200,000 distinct CDR3 sequences in the sample, 9.5% to 10% were seen once. Material for sequencing was PBMCs or a T cell subset sorted from them (not recorded which). The rearrangement uses TRBV4-3 and TRBJ1-1, with D maybe TRBD1 (6 bases). The sequence derives from a young man who had mild COVID-19 (a few samples of this study predate the infection). Cell type and time point are not known. CDR3 protein: CASSQDLGGPEAFF. The DNA for the CDR3 is TGCGCCAGCAGCCAAGATCTAGGGGGGCCGGAAGCTTTCTTT.